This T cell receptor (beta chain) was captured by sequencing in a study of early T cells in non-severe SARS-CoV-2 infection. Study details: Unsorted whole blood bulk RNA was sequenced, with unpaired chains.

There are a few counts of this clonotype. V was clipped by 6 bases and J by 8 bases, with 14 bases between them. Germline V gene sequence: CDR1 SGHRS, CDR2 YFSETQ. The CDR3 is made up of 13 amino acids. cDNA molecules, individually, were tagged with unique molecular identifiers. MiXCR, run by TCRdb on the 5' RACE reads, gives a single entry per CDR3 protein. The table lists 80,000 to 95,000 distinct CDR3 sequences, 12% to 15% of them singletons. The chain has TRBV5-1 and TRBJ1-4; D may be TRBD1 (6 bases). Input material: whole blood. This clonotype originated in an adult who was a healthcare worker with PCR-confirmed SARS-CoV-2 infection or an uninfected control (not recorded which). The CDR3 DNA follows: TGCGCCAGCAAAATGGGGGCAGAAGAAAAACTGTTTTTT. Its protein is CASKMGAEEKLFF.